These 2 T cell receptor beta chains originate from one sample sequenced in a study of vaccination effects on CD4 cells after COVID-19. Using immunoSEQ multiplex PCR, the repertoire was profiled, and TCRdb retains in-frame clones only, with some absent. The top ten clones hold more than 0.85% of a sample with under 85,000 clones, roughly 80% of them seen once. Viral peptide pools were used in the ViraFEST assay to expand antigen-specific CD4+ T cells, and sequencing came afterward. Having been cultured for 10 days, the cells underwent CD4+ T cell isolation. Every participant took two doses of the BNT162b2 or mRNA-1273 vaccine. These TCRs' antigens remain unknown. The source was CD4+ T cells from PBMCs cultured with HCoV-OC43 spike peptides, collected after COVID-19 vaccination. The sample's subset: HCoV-OC43 spike overlapping peptide pool stimulation. These receptors were collected from a human donor who received a COVID-19 vaccine.

The chain uses TRBV12-3 or TRBV12-4 and TRBJ1-1; TRBD1 agrees at 7 bases. The V segment lost 5 bases and the J segment 3 bases; nucleotides outside the gene matches: 3. The CDR3 is 13 amino acids. This CDR3 reads CASSRQGYTEAFF. The CDR3 bases are TGTGCCAGCAGTCGACAGGGCTACACTGAAGCTTTCTTT.

This clone appeared a few times. V is TRBV5-1 and J is TRBJ2-5; D is unclear. Germline values: CDR1 SGHRS, CDR2 YFSETQ. The CDR3 sequence is 12 residues long. The V and J ends lost 5 bases and 4 bases respectively, with 9 bases between them. The CDR3 here is CASRAGGETQYF. DNA of the CDR3: TGCGCCAGCAGAGCCGGCGGAGAGACCCAGTACTTC.